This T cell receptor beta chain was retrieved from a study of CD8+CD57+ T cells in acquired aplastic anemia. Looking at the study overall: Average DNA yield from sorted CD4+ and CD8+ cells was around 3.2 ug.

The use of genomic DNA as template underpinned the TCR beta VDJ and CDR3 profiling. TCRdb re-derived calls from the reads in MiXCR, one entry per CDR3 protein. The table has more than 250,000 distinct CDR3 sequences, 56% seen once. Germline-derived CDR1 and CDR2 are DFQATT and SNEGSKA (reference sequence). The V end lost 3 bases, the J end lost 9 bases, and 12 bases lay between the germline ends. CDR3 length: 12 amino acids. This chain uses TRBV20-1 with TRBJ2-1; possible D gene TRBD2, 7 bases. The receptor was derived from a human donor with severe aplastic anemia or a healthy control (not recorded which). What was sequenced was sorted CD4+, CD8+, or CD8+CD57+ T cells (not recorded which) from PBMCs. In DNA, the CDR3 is TGCAGTGCTAGCGGGGGGCCCGGTGAGCAGTTCTTC. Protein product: CSASGGPGEQFF.